Listed below are T cell receptor beta chains from one sample, sequenced in a study of multiple sclerosis patients with progressive multifocal leukoencephalopathy. The protocol was immunoSEQ multiplex PCR, while the TCRdb copy is restricted to in-frame clones and leaves out a portion. Of 25,000 or so clones in the sample, 85% to 95% were seen once. Sample: PBMCs, taken from a patient treated with natalizumab. Receptors were obtained from a man between 25 and 39 years old with multiple sclerosis. Both conserved end residues are part of each CDR3. The D gene is left open where the match is weak. Rows give clone size only sometimes, using once, few, many, or a class for an expanded clone.

V gene: TRBV20-1
clone size: .
D gene: .
J gene: TRBJ2-3
CDR3 DNA: TGCAGTGCTAGTCGCACAGATACGCAGTATTTT
CDR3 protein: CSASRTDTQYF

V gene: TRBV5-5
clone size: .
D gene: .
J gene: TRBJ2-3
CDR3 DNA: TGTGCCAGCAGCTTTAGCGGCCCTAGCACAGATACGCAGTATTTT
CDR3 protein: CASSFSGPSTDTQYF

V gene: TRBV4-2
clone size: .
D gene: TRBD2
J gene: TRBJ2-1
CDR3 DNA: TGTGCCAGCAGCCAAGAAATCGGCGGGAGCTTCTACAATGAGCAGTTCTTC
CDR3 protein: CASSQEIGGSFYNEQFF

V gene: TRBV4-3
clone size: .
D gene: .
J gene: TRBJ1-4
CDR3 DNA: TGCGCCAGCAGCCAAGATTTTATGGACCGGGGGGAAAAACTGTTTTTT
CDR3 protein: CASSQDFMDRGEKLFF

V gene: TRBV5-1
clone size: once
D gene: .
J gene: TRBJ2-5
CDR3 DNA: TGCGCCAGCAGCTTGGCTGCCGAGGGCGGGGAGACCCAGTACTTC
CDR3 protein: CASSLAAEGGETQYF

V gene: TRBV6-5
clone size: .
D gene: .
J gene: TRBJ2-7
CDR3 DNA: TGTGCCAGCAGGCAGGCAGGTTCCGAGCAGTACTTC
CDR3 protein: CASRQAGSEQYF

V gene: TRBV5-1
clone size: .
D gene: .
J gene: TRBJ1-2
CDR3 DNA: TGCGCCAGCAGCTTGGGCCCCGGGGTACGAGGCTACACCTTC
CDR3 protein: CASSLGPGVRGYTF

V gene: TRBV25-1
clone size: .
D gene: TRBD2
J gene: TRBJ2-7
CDR3 DNA: TGTGCCAGCAGTGGATGGGGGGGAGTCCTCTCCTACGAGCAGTACTTC
CDR3 protein: CASSGWGGVLSYEQYF

V gene: TRBV5-4
clone size: few
D gene: .
J gene: TRBJ2-5
CDR3 DNA: TGTGCCAGCAGCTCGACAGGGACTTCCCAAGAGACCCAGTACTTC
CDR3 protein: CASSSTGTSQETQYF

V gene: TRBV7-2
clone size: .
D gene: TRBD2
J gene: TRBJ2-1
CDR3 DNA: TGTGCCAGCAGCTTAGTGGGCGGGAGGTCCTACAATGAGCAGTTCTTC
CDR3 protein: CASSLVGGRSYNEQFF

V gene: TRBV25-1
clone size: once
D gene: .
J gene: TRBJ2-5
CDR3 DNA: TGTGCCAGCAGTGAACCCCGCCGCAACACCCAGTACTTC
CDR3 protein: CASSEPRRNTQYF

V gene: TRBV29-1
clone size: .
D gene: TRBD1
J gene: TRBJ2-1
CDR3 DNA: TGCAGCGTCGAGAACAGGGGAGTCCCTCGGAATGAGCAGTTCTTC
CDR3 protein: CSVENRGVPRNEQFF

V gene: TRBV27
clone size: once
D gene: TRBD2
J gene: TRBJ2-1
CDR3 DNA: TGTGCCAGCAGTTCGGGTGTAGCGGGAGAGCACAATGAGCAGTTCTTC
CDR3 protein: CASSSGVAGEHNEQFF

V gene: TRBV11-3
clone size: .
D gene: .
J gene: TRBJ2-1
CDR3 DNA: TGTGCCAGCAGCTTAGCTCCTTGGAATGAGCAGTTCTTC
CDR3 protein: CASSLAPWNEQFF

V gene: TRBV11-2
clone size: .
D gene: .
J gene: TRBJ1-1
CDR3 DNA: TGTGCCAGCAGCTACACCGACGGGAACACTGAAGCTTTCTTT
CDR3 protein: CASSYTDGNTEAFF

V gene: TRBV11-3
clone size: .
D gene: .
J gene: TRBJ2-3
CDR3 DNA: TGTGCCAGCAGCTTCTGGGATACCACAGATACGCAGTATTTT
CDR3 protein: CASSFWDTTDTQYF

V gene: TRBV19
clone size: .
D gene: .
J gene: TRBJ2-1
CDR3 DNA: TGTGCCAGTAGTATGGGTGGAGTAAGGATCGGCTACAATGAGCAGTTCTTC
CDR3 protein: CASSMGGVRIGYNEQFF

V gene: TRBV6-5
clone size: .
D gene: TRBD1
J gene: TRBJ2-2
CDR3 DNA: TGTGCCAGCAGTCCCGACAGGGACACCGGGGAGCTGTTTTTT
CDR3 protein: CASSPDRDTGELFF

V gene: TRBV6-5
clone size: .
D gene: .
J gene: TRBJ1-3
CDR3 DNA: TGTGCCAGCAGGGTGGACGTCTCTGGAAACACCATATATTTT
CDR3 protein: CASRVDVSGNTIYF

V gene: TRBV7-8
clone size: .
D gene: .
J gene: TRBJ2-4
CDR3 DNA: TGTGCCAGCAGCTTGGCTACAGGGAGGGCCAAAAACATTCAGTACTTC
CDR3 protein: CASSLATGRAKNIQYF

V gene: TRBV10-3
clone size: .
D gene: .
J gene: TRBJ2-3
CDR3 DNA: TGTGCCATCGGGAAAGATACGCAGTATTTT
CDR3 protein: CAIGKDTQYF

V gene: TRBV5-8
clone size: .
D gene: TRBD1
J gene: TRBJ2-5
CDR3 DNA: TGTGCCAGCAGCCAAGGACAGGGCCGAGAGACCCAGTACTTC
CDR3 protein: CASSQGQGRETQYF

V gene: TRBV2
clone size: .
D gene: TRBD1
J gene: TRBJ1-1
CDR3 DNA: TGTGCCGGTAATTTGAACAGGGGGTCTGAAGCTTTCTTT
CDR3 protein: CAGNLNRGSEAFF

V gene: TRBV11-3
clone size: once
D gene: .
J gene: TRBJ2-5
CDR3 DNA: TGTGCCAGCAGCTTAACGTCAGAGTCCCAAGAGACCCAGTACTTC
CDR3 protein: CASSLTSESQETQYF

V gene: TRBV20-1
clone size: .
D gene: TRBD2
J gene: TRBJ2-3
CDR3 DNA: TGCAGTGCTAGACCTTCTAGCGGGAGTTACTTT
CDR3 protein: CSARPSSGSYF

V gene: TRBV11-2
clone size: .
D gene: .
J gene: TRBJ1-2
CDR3 DNA: TGTGCCAGCAGCCCAAGGGGCAGTGACTATGGCTACACCTTC
CDR3 protein: CASSPRGSDYGYTF

V gene: TRBV5-1
clone size: .
D gene: .
J gene: TRBJ1-6
CDR3 DNA: TGCGCCAGCAGCTTGGAAGCTCGTCCTCGGTCACCCCTCCACTTT
CDR3 protein: CASSLEARPRSPLHF

V gene: TRBV4-3
clone size: .
D gene: TRBD2
J gene: TRBJ2-1
CDR3 DNA: TGCGCCAGCAGCCAAGACGGAGCGGGGGCCTTCAATGAGCAGTTCTTC
CDR3 protein: CASSQDGAGAFNEQFF

V gene: TRBV6-1
clone size: .
D gene: .
J gene: TRBJ1-2
CDR3 DNA: TGTGCCAGCAGTGAAGAACCTGGGACGGGGGGCTACACCTTC
CDR3 protein: CASSEEPGTGGYTF

V gene: TRBV6-1
clone size: once
D gene: .
J gene: TRBJ1-5
CDR3 DNA: TGTGCCAGCAGTGTTAGTAGCAATCAGCCCCAGCATTTT
CDR3 protein: CASSVSSNQPQHF

V gene: TRBV28
clone size: .
D gene: .
J gene: TRBJ2-4
CDR3 DNA: TGTGCCAGCAGTTCCCCTGAGTCCATTGGCGTGAACATTCAGTACTTC
CDR3 protein: CASSSPESIGVNIQYF

V gene: TRBV30
clone size: once
D gene: TRBD1
J gene: TRBJ1-1
CDR3 DNA: TGTGCCTGGAGTCAACAGGGGGCCGGGGGTGAAGCTTTCTTT
CDR3 protein: CAWSQQGAGGEAFF

V gene: TRBV6-1
clone size: .
D gene: .
J gene: TRBJ1-1
CDR3 DNA: TGTGCCAGCAGTGGGAGGGGAGCTGAAGCTTTCTTT
CDR3 protein: CASSGRGAEAFF

V gene: TRBV4-1
clone size: .
D gene: TRBD2
J gene: TRBJ2-2
CDR3 DNA: TGCGCCAGCAGCCAATTGGGACTAGCGGCCGGGGAGCTGTTTTTT
CDR3 protein: CASSQLGLAAGELFF

V gene: TRBV19
clone size: .
D gene: .
J gene: TRBJ2-2
CDR3 DNA: TGTGCCAGTAGTATTGGGACCGGGGAGCTGTTTTTT
CDR3 protein: CASSIGTGELFF

V gene: TRBV19
clone size: once
D gene: TRBD2
J gene: TRBJ2-7
CDR3 DNA: TGTGCCAGTAGTATAGATCATGGGGGGGCCTACGAGCAGTACTTC
CDR3 protein: CASSIDHGGAYEQYF

V gene: TRBV9
clone size: .
D gene: .
J gene: TRBJ2-2
CDR3 DNA: TGTGCCAGCAGCGTAGATCCCATGGGTTCCACCGGGGAGCTGTTTTTT
CDR3 protein: CASSVDPMGSTGELFF

V gene: TRBV7-9
clone size: .
D gene: .
J gene: TRBJ2-7
CDR3 DNA: TGTGCCAGCAGCTTAGTAATGTTAGGAAACTACGAGCAGTACTTC
CDR3 protein: CASSLVMLGNYEQYF

V gene: TRBV11-2
clone size: .
D gene: TRBD2
J gene: TRBJ2-5
CDR3 DNA: TGTGCCAGCAGCTCGGGACTAGCGGGAGGTCGTAGCGAGACCCAGTACTTC
CDR3 protein: CASSSGLAGGRSETQYF

V gene: TRBV9
clone size: .
D gene: TRBD2
J gene: TRBJ2-3
CDR3 DNA: TGTGCCAGCAGCGTCAAATCGGGACTAGGCACAGATACGCAGTATTTT
CDR3 protein: CASSVKSGLGTDTQYF

V gene: TRBV2
clone size: once
D gene: .
J gene: TRBJ2-5
CDR3 DNA: TGTGCCAGCAGTGAGGTGGGAGTCCAAGAGACCCAGTACTTC
CDR3 protein: CASSEVGVQETQYF